This T cell receptor beta chain was documented in a study of shared clonotypes between healthy human individuals. Findings and caveats of the study: Blood was the only sampled material, and tissue repertoires likely differ.

Sequenced by immunoSEQ multiplex PCR; TCRdb stores in-frame clones only, minus some. Of a few million clones detected, 85% to 95% appear once; the ten largest clones hold about 0.39%. The V gene's germline CDR1 is KGHSH and CDR2 LQKENI. V was clipped by 2 bases and J by 2 bases, with 14 bases between them. This CDR3 has 16 amino acids. This clone was seen once. What it binds is not known. The V gene is TRBV18, the J gene TRBJ2-3; possible D gene TRBD1, 6 bases. Sample: naive CD4+ T cells from PBMCs. Subset: CD45RA+ positively selected. This receptor was taken from a man aged 18 to 30 in good health. Some clones in this sample may be carry-over from other donors' samples. Here the CDR3 DNA reads TGTGCCAGCTCACCAATAGTCAACAGGGCCACAGATACGCAGTATTTT. Translating it yields CASSPIVNRATDTQYF.